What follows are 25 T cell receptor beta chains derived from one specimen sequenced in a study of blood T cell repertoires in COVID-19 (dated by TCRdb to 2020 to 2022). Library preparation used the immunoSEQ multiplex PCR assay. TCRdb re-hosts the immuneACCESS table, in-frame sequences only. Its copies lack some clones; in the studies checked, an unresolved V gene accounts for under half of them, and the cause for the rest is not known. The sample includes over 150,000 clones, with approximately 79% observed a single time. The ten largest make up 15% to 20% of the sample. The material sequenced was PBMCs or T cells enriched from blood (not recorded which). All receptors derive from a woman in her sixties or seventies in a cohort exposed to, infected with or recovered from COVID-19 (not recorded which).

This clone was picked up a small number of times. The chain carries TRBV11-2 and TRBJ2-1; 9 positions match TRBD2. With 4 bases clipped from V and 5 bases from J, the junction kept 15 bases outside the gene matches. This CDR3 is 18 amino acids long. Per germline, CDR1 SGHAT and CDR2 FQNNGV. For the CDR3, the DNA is TGTGCCAGCAGCTCTCCCCAAGGCAGGGCTAGCGGGAACAATGAGCAGTTCTTC. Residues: CASSSPQGRASGNNEQFF.

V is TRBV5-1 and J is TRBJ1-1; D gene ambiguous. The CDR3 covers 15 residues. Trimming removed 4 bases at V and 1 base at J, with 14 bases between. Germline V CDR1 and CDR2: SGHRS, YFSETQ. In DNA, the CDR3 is TGCGCCAGCAGCCCCTTACAGATGGGGAACACTGAAGCTTTCTTT. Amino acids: CASSPLQMGNTEAFF.

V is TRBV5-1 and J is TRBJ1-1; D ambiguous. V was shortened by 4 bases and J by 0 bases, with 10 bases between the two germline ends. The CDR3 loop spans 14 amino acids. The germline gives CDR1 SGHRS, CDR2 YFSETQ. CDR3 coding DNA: TGCGCCAGCAGCCTAACAGCGGTGAACACTGAAGCTTTCTTT. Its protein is CASSLTAVNTEAFF.

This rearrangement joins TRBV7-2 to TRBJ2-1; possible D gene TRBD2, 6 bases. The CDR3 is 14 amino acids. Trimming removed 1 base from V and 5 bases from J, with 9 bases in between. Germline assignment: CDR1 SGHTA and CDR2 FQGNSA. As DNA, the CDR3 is TGTGCCAGCAGCTTAGTCGGGGGAAACAATGAGCAGTTCTTC. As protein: CASSLVGGNNEQFF.

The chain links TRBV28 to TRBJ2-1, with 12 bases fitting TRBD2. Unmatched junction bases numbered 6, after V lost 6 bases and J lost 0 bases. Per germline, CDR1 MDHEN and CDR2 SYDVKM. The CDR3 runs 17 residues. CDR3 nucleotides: TGTGCCAGCAGGACTAGCGGGAGAGCGAGCTCCTACAATGAGCAGTTCTTC. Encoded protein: CASRTSGRASSYNEQFF.

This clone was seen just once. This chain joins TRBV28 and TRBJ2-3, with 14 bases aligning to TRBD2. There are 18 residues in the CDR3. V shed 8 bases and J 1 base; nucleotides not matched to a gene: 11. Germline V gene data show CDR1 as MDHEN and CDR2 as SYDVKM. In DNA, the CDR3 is TGTGCCAGCCTGACAGCCCCGGGACTAGCGGGAGGCACAGATACGCAGTATTTT. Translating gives CASLTAPGLAGGTDTQYF.

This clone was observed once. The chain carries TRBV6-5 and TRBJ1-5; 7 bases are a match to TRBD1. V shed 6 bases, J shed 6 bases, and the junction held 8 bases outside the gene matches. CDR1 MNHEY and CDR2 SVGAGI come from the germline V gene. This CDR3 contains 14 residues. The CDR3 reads CASRPNRGSQPQHF. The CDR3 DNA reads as TGTGCCAGCAGACCTAACAGGGGTTCTCAGCCCCAGCATTTT.

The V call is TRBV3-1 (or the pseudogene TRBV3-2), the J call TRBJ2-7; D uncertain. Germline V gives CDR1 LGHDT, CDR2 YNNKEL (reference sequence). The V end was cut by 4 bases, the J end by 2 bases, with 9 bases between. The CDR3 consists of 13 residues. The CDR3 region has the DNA TGTGCCAGCAGCCGTGACTGGGCCTACGAGCAGTACTTC. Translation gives CASSRDWAYEQYF.

Written as DNA, the CDR3 is TGTGCCAGCAACTTACTACGGAGCTACGAGCAGTACTTC. Amino acids: CASNLLRSYEQYF. The V and J genes are TRBV12-3 or TRBV12-4 and TRBJ2-7, with D uncertain. With 7 bases removed from V and 3 bases from J, the gap between germline ends came to 13 bases. CDR3 size: 13 residues.

For the CDR3, the DNA is TGTGCCAGCACCCCGACGGGAAACTATGGCTACACCTTC. This gives the protein CASTPTGNYGYTF. The gene calls are TRBV6-2 or TRBV6-3 and TRBJ1-2, with D unresolved. CDR1 and CDR2 from the germline V gene are MNHEY and SVGEGT. The CDR3 spans 13 residues. Trimming cost V 7 bases and J 2 bases, with 11 bases left between them.

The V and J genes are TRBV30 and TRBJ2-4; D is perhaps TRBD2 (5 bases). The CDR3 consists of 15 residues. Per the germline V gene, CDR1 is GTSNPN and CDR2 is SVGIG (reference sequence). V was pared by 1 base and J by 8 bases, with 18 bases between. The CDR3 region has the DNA TGTGCCTGGAGTGAAAAGCGGACCGCTTCCGACATTCAGTACTTC. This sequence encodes CAWSEKRTASDIQYF. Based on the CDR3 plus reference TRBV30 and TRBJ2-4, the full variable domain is SQTIHQWPATLVQPVGSPLSLECTVEGTSNPNLYWYRQAAGRGLQLLFYSVGIGQISSEVPQNLSASRPQDRQFILSSKKLLLSDSGFYLCAWSEKRTASDIQYFGAGTRLSVL.

CDR3: CASSPDGYTGELFF. CDR3 coding DNA: TGTGCCAGCAGCCCTGATGGCTACACCGGGGAGCTGTTTTTT. J is TRBJ2-2 and V is TRBV11-3; D remains unclear. This CDR3 contains 14 residues. The germline gives CDR1 SGHNT, CDR2 YENEEA. Between the trimmed V and J ends, which lost 5 bases and 3 bases, there was a span of 10 bases. Full variable domain (remainder filled in from reference TRBV11-3 and TRBJ2-2): EAGVVQSPRYKIIEKKQPVAFWCNPISGHNTLYWYLQNLGQGPELLIRYENEEAVDDSQLPKDRFSAERLKGVDSTLKIQPAELGDSAVYLCASSPDGYTGELFFGEGSRLTVL.

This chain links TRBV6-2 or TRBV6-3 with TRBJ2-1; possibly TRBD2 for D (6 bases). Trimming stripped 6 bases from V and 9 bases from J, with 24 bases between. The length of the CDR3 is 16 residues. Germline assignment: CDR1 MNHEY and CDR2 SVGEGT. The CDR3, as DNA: TGTGCCAGCAGCAAATCAGCGGGTGTATTACCGACTGAGCAGTTCTTC. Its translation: CASSKSAGVLPTEQFF.

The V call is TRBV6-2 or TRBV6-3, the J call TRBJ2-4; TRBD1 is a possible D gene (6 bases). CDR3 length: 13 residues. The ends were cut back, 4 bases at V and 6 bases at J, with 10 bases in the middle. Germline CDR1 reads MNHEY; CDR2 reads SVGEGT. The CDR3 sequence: CASSLAGVNIQYF. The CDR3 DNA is TGTGCCAGCAGTTTAGCAGGGGTAAACATTCAGTACTTC.

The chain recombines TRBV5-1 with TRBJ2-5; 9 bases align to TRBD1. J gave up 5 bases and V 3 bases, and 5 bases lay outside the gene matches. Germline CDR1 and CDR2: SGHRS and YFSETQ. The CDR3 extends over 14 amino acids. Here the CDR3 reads CASSSGTGRETQYF. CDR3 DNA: TGCGCCAGCAGCTCAGGGACAGGGCGGGAGACCCAGTACTTC.

CDR3 bases: TGCGCCAGCAGCCTTCAAACGTCGGGACTAGCGGGACCCTACGAGCAGTACTTC. Protein sequence: CASSLQTSGLAGPYEQYF. This rearrangement joins TRBV5-1 to TRBJ2-7; 13 bases agree with TRBD2. The CDR3 contains 18 residues. Unmatched junction bases numbered 12, after V lost 4 bases and J lost 2 bases. Germline V gives CDR1 SGHRS, CDR2 YFSETQ. Filled out from reference TRBV5-1 and TRBJ2-7, the complete variable domain reads KAGVTQTPRYLIKTRGQQVTLSCSPISGHRSVSWYQQTPGQGLQFLFEYFSETQRNKGNFPGRFSGRQFSNSRSEMNVSTLELGDSALYLCASSLQTSGLAGPYEQYFGPGTRLTVT.

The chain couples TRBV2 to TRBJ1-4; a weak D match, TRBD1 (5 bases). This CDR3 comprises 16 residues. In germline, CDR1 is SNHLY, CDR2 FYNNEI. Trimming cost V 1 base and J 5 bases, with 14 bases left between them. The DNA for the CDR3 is TGTGCCAGCAGTGAAGACGGGGGGAGACTCAATGAAAAACTGTTTTTT. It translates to CASSEDGGRLNEKLFF.

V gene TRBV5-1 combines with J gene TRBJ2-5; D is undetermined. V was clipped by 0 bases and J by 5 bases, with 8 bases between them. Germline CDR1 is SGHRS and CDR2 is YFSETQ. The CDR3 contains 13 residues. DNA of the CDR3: TGCGCCAGCAGCTTGGTCAGTCCGGAGACCCAGTACTTC. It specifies CASSLVSPETQYF.

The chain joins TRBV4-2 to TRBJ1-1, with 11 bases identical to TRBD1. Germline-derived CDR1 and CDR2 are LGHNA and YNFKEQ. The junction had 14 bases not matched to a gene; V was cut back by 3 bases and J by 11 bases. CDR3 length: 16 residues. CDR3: CASSQDPGTGGLGAFF. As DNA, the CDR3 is TGTGCCAGCAGCCAGGACCCCGGGACAGGGGGTCTGGGGGCTTTCTTT.

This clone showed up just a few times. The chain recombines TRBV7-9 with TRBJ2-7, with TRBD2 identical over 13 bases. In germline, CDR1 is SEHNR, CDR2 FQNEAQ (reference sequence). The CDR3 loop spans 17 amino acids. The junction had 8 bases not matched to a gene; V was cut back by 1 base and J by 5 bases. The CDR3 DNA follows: TGTGCCAGCAGCTTAGGGACTAGCGGGAGAGGGTTCCACGAGCAGTACTTC. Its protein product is CASSLGTSGRGFHEQYF.

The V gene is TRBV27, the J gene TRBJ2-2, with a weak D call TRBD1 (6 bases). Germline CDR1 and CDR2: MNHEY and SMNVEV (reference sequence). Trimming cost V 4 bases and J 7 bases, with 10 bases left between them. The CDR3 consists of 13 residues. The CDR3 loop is CASSSQGDGELFF. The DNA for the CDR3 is TGTGCCAGCAGTTCACAGGGAGACGGGGAGCTGTTTTTT.

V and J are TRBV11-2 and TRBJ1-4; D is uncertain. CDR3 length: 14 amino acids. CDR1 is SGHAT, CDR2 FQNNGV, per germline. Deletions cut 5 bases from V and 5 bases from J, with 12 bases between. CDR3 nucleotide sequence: TGTGCCAGCAGCGTGACGGAGGGAAATGAAAAACTGTTTTTT. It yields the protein CASSVTEGNEKLFF.

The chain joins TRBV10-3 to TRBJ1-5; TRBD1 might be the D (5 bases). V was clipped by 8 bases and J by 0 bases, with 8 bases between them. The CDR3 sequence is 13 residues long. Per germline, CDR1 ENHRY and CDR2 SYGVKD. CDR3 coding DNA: TGTGCCATCCGACAGACTAGCAATCAGCCCCAGCATTTT. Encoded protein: CAIRQTSNQPQHF.

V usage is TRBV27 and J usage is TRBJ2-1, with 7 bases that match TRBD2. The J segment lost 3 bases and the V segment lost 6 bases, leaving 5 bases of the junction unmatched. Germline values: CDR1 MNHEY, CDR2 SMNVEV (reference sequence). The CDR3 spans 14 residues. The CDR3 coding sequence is TGTGCCAGCAGCCGACTAGCAGACTACAATGAGCAGTTCTTC. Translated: CASSRLADYNEQFF.

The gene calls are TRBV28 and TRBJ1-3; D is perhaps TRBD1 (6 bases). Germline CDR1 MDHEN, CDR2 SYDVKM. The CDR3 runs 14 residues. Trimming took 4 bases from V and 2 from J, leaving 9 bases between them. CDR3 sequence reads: CASSSGAAGNTIYF. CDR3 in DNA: TGTGCCAGCAGTTCAGGGGCGGCTGGAAACACCATATATTTT.